The next 7 T cell receptor beta chains were all read from a single sample in a study of blood T cell repertoires in COVID-19 (dated by TCRdb to 2020 to 2021). Receptor amplification or capture employed the immunoSEQ multiplex PCR assay. TCRdb re-hosts the immuneACCESS table, in-frame sequences only. Its copies lack some clones; in the studies checked, an unresolved V gene accounts for under half of them, and the cause for the rest is not known. The sample table shows around 270,000 clones, and about nine tenths are seen once. Jointly, the top ten make up approximately 4% of the sample. Source material: peripheral blood. These receptors all stem from a man aged 55-75 years who had recovered from COVID-19.

The V call is TRBV24-1, the J call TRBJ2-2; 8 nucleotides align to TRBD2. Germline V gene data show CDR1 as KGHDR and CDR2 as SFDVKD. There are 17 residues in the CDR3. V lost 7 bases and J lost 4; bases outside the gene matches: 13. CDR3 coding DNA: TGTGCCACCAGCTCGGTAGCGGGGAACAGCGGCACCGGGGAGCTGTTTTTT. Amino acid sequence: CATSSVAGNSGTGELFF.

This chain uses TRBV3-1 (or the pseudogene TRBV3-2) with TRBJ2-7; the match to TRBD1 covers 8 bases. V lost 3 bases to trimming and J lost 5 bases; unmatched junction nucleotides: 6. The CDR3 is 14 amino acids. The germline V gene encodes CDR1 LGHDT and CDR2 YNNKEL (reference sequence). CDR3 loop: CASSQSQGAHEQYF. CDR3 DNA: TGTGCCAGCAGCCAGTCGCAGGGGGCCCACGAGCAGTACTTC.

The count of this clone is one. V and J are TRBV30 and TRBJ2-6; D remains unclear. The CDR3 covers 15 residues. V lost 7 bases, J lost 0 bases, and 13 bases lay in between. CDR1 and CDR2 from the germline V gene are GTSNPN and SVGIG (reference sequence). The CDR3 is CASQETPSGANVLTF. CDR3 DNA: TGTGCCTCGCAGGAAACTCCCTCTGGGGCCAACGTCCTGACTTTC. Full variable domain (remainder filled in from reference TRBV30 and TRBJ2-6): SQTIHQWPATLVQPVGSPLSLECTVEGTSNPNLYWYRQAAGRGLQLLFYSVGIGQISSEVPQNLSASRPQDRQFILSSKKLLLSDSGFYLCASQETPSGANVLTFGAGSRLTVL.

The chain is built from TRBV24-1 and TRBJ2-7, with a possible D match to TRBD1 (7 bases). The CDR3 has 15 amino acids. The V end was cut by 3 bases, the J end by 6 bases, with 17 bases between. Germline loops: CDR1 KGHDR, CDR2 SFDVKD. The CDR3 DNA sequence: TGTGCCACCAGTGATCCGCTCGGGACAGCGGGCGAGCAGTACTTC. Protein sequence: CATSDPLGTAGEQYF.

The chain links TRBV2 to TRBJ1-1; TRBD1 is a possible D gene (5 bases). The CDR3 loop spans 14 amino acids. The germline gives CDR1 SNHLY, CDR2 FYNNEI. Between the trimmed V and J ends, which lost 6 bases and 0 bases, there was a span of 11 bases. CDR3 sequence (DNA): TGTGCCAGCAGCCCAGGGTCCTTGAACACTGAAGCTTTCTTT. Its protein product is CASSPGSLNTEAFF.

The chain carries TRBV3-1 (or the pseudogene TRBV3-2) and TRBJ2-7; 7 nucleotides agree with TRBD2. The V gene's germline CDR1 is LGHDT and CDR2 YNNKEL (reference sequence). This CDR3 spans 13 amino acids. Unmatched junction bases numbered 2, after V lost 1 base and J lost 5 bases. The CDR3 coding sequence is TGTGCCAGCAGCCAAGGGGAGGGCCACGAGCAGTACTTC. It codes for CASSQGEGHEQYF.

The V and J genes are TRBV11-1 and TRBJ2-7; TRBD1 matches 7 bases. The CDR3 is 15 residues long. Germline V CDR1 and CDR2: SGHAT, FQDESV (reference sequence). Trimming removed 1 base from V and 3 bases from J; junction bases left unmatched: 6. The DNA for the CDR3 is TGTGCCAGCAGCTTAGGTCAGGGGGTCAGCTACGAGCAGTACTTC. It translates to CASSLGQGVSYEQYF.